This TCR beta chain comes out of a study of T cells in localized non-small cell lung cancer. Concerning this clone itself: Its antigen is undetermined.

The CDR3 consists of 12 residues. Trimming shortened V by 2 bases and J by 6 bases, and 7 bases separated the two germline ends. Germline CDR1 and CDR2: GTSNPN and SVGIG (reference sequence). Study outcomes and limitations: Across samples, adjacent lung featured a median roughly 56 of the top 100 tumor clones. Uninvolved nearby lung showed the greatest T cell clonality, exceeding that found in tumor. Without multi-region sequencing, intratumor heterogeneity could not be excluded. Density of T cells in blood, when higher, went with longer overall survival.

Libraries were prepared by immunoSEQ multiplex PCR; TCRdb keeps only in-frame clonotypes and omits some of them. Found here are 2,000 to 2,500 clones, roughly two fifths of them singletons; the top ten hold under 9.5%. This clonotype originated in a male donor at least 60 years old with stage II squamous cell lung carcinoma. This chain connects TRBV30 to TRBJ2-2; D may correspond to TRBD1 or TRBD2 (6 bases each). This specimen was lung tumor tissue, taken before any cancer treatment. The CDR3 region is CAWSRGPGELFF. The CDR3 DNA follows: TGTGCCTGGAGTCGGGGGCCCGGGGAGCTGTTTTTT.